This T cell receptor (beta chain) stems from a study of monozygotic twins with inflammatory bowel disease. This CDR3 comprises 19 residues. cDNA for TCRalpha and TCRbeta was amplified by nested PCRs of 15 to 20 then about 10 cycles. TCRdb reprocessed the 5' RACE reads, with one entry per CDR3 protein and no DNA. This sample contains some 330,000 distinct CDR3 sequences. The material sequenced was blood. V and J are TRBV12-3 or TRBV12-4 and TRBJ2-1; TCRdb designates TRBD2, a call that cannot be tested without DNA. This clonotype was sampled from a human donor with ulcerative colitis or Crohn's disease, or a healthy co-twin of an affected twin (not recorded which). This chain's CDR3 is CASSYRVVLLAVGYNEQFF.